The rows below give T cell receptor beta chains drawn from one sample of a study of graft-versus-host responses after intestinal transplantation. TCRdb's table, derived via immunoSEQ multiplex PCR, lists solely in-frame clones and lacks some. The sample shows about 36,000 clones, approximately 95% of them seen only once. Their cognate antigens are unknown. The sequencing used unstimulated CD4+ T cells sorted from spleen or lymph node cells, collected before transplant. The receptors here all came from a human donor who was the organ donor for an intestinal transplant. Each CDR3 is given with its conserved first and last residue. D genes are given only for firm matches. Clone size, where shown, is once, few, many, or a class for clones that have expanded.

V	size	D	J	DNA	CDR3
TRBV10-3	-	-	TRBJ2-6	TGTGCCATCAGTGAGGACGGTAACCCCTCTGGGGCCAACGTCCTGACTTTC	CAISEDGNPSGANVLTF
TRBV5-4	-	TRBD1	TRBJ1-1	TGTGCCAGCAGCAAGACAGGGGTTGCTGAAGCTTTCTTT	CASSKTGVAEAFF
TRBV18	-	-	TRBJ2-3	TGTGCCAGCTCACCCTCGACAGGACCTAGCACAGATACGCAGTATTTT	CASSPSTGPSTDTQYF
TRBV9	once	TRBD2	TRBJ2-5	TGTGCCAGCAGCGTGGGAAGTCGGAGCGGGGGGGCCAAGACCCAGTACTTC	CASSVGSRSGGAKTQYF
TRBV30	-	-	TRBJ1-1	TGTGCCTGGACGACAGGAAGGAACACTGAAGCTTTCTTT	CAWTTGRNTEAFF
TRBV19	-	-	TRBJ2-2	TGTGCCTCAAGTCGGGGGACCGGGGAGCTGTTTTTT	CASSRGTGELFF
TRBV5-5	-	-	TRBJ2-7	TGTGCCAGCAGCCCGGGGGTGAGACAGGGTAGGTACGAGCAGTACTTT	CASSPGVRQGRYEQYF
TRBV11-1	-	TRBD1	TRBJ1-2	TGTGCCAGCAGCTCCAACCGGGACAGTGGCTATGGCTACACCTTC	CASSSNRDSGYGYTF
TRBV10-2	-	-	TRBJ1-1	TGCGCCAGCAGAAGGAGAATAAACACTGAAGCTTTCTTT	CASRRRINTEAFF
TRBV6-6	-	-	TRBJ1-1	TGTGCCAGCAGTTTACGGATGAACACTGAAGCTTTCTTT	CASSLRMNTEAFF
TRBV5-8	-	TRBD2	TRBJ2-1	TGTGCCAGCAGCCGTTTCTGGGGGGGAAATGAGCAGTTCTTC	CASSRFWGGNEQFF
TRBV6-5	-	-	TRBJ1-3	TGTGCCAGCAGCTTACAGGGCTCTGGAAACACCATATATTTT	CASSLQGSGNTIYF
TRBV25-1	-	TRBD1	TRBJ1-1	TGTGCCAGCAGAATACAGGGGGAAACTGAAGCTTTCTTT	CASRIQGETEAFF
TRBV7-2	-	TRBD2	TRBJ2-7	TGTGCCAGCAGCTGGAGCGGGGGCCCAGGTGACGAGCAGTACTTC	CASSWSGGPGDEQYF
TRBV7-8	once	-	TRBJ2-7	TGTGCCAGCAGTACAGGGCGTCACAACTACTACGAGCAGTACTTC	CASSTGRHNYYEQYF
TRBV7-9	-	-	TRBJ1-4	TGTGCCAGCAGCGCACTAGAAAAACTGTTTTTT	CASSALEKLFF
TRBV19	-	-	TRBJ2-3	TGTGCCAGTAGTATGGGACTGACCTCTAGCACAGATACGCAGTATTTT	CASSMGLTSSTDTQYF
TRBV11-2	-	-	TRBJ2-5	TGTGCCAGCAGCGACCTAAGGGTGGGGGTAGGGGAGACCCAGTACTTC	CASSDLRVGVGETQYF
TRBV7-3	-	-	TRBJ2-2	TGTGCCAGCAGCTTAGTTGGGGGGACGAACACCGGGGAGCTGTTTTTT	CASSLVGGTNTGELFF
TRBV27	-	TRBD1	TRBJ1-4	TGTGCCAGCAGTTTAGGGGACAGGGTGGGCGAAAAACTGTTTTTT	CASSLGDRVGEKLFF
TRBV30	-	-	TRBJ2-3	TGTGCCTGGACTGTTGTGGATTGGGGTAGCACAGATACGCAGTATTTT	CAWTVVDWGSTDTQYF
TRBV6-5	-	TRBD1	TRBJ1-2	TGTGCCAGCAGCCGGGCTGGGACAGGCTATGGCTACACCTTC	CASSRAGTGYGYTF
TRBV5-6	-	-	TRBJ2-1	TGTGCCAGCAGCTCCTTGGGTGGGGGGGAGCAGTTCTTC	CASSSLGGGEQFF
TRBV5-6	-	TRBD1	TRBJ1-1	TGTGCCAGCAGCCCCGGACAGGGGGCTAATGAAGCTTTCTTT	CASSPGQGANEAFF
TRBV7-2	-	TRBD2	TRBJ2-2	TGTGCCAGCAGCTTAGTTGCTAGCGGGGGGGCAGGGACCGGGGAGCTGTTTTTT	CASSLVASGGAGTGELFF
TRBV4-3	-	-	TRBJ2-3	TGCGCCAGCAGCCAAAGGTTAAGAACGGATACGCAGTATTTT	CASSQRLRTDTQYF
TRBV5-6	-	TRBD2	TRBJ2-2	TGTGCCAGCAGCTTGCCGGGGGGCGGGGAGCTGTTTTTT	CASSLPGGGELFF